The 9 T cell receptor beta chains given below trace back to one sample, sequenced in a study of blood T cells in healthy people across ages. Then a second PCR, running about 6 to 12 cycles, was carried out with a sample-barcoded 5' primer and a J-beta primer mix. TCRdb reprocessed the 5' RACE reads via MiXCR and lists one record per CDR3 protein. The table has 850,000 to 1,000,000 distinct CDR3 sequences, roughly half seen once. The material sequenced was blood. The source of these receptors is a woman aged 55 to 70 in good health.

This clonotype has a handful of counts. The rearrangement uses TRBV28 and TRBJ2-7, with 9 positions matching TRBD1. Germline values: CDR1 MDHEN, CDR2 SYDVKM. V shed 6 bases and J 2 bases; nucleotides not matched to a gene: 14. The CDR3 sequence is 17 residues long. This CDR3 reads CASRLQPGQGKAYEQYF. CDR3 DNA sequence: TGTGCCAGCAGGCTCCAACCGGGACAGGGTAAAGCCTACGAGCAGTACTTC. Filled out from reference TRBV28 and TRBJ2-7, the complete variable domain reads DVKVTQSSRYLVKRTGEKVFLECVQDMDHENMFWYRQDPGLGLRLIYFSYDVKMKEKGDIPEGYSVSREKKERFSLILESASTNQTSMYLCASRLQPGQGKAYEQYFGPGTRLTVT.

The chain uses TRBV4-2 and TRBJ2-3; TRBD2 is a possible D gene (5 bases). The V gene lost 3 bases and the J gene lost 5 bases, with 15 bases spanning the gap. Germline CDR1 LGHNA, CDR2 YNFKEQ. The CDR3 loop spans 15 amino acids. The CDR3 DNA reads TGTGCCAGCAGCCATCTCACTAGAGATAAAGATACGCAGTATTTT. Its translation: CASSHLTRDKDTQYF.

This clonotype has more than one count but fewer than ten. The chain joins TRBV20-1 to TRBJ2-4; D might be TRBD2 (6 bases). V was pared by 1 base and J by 8 bases, with 15 bases between. The CDR3 totals 14 residues. CDR1 and CDR2 from the germline V gene are DFQATT and SNEGSKA (reference sequence). CDR3 region: CSARGPREAYIQYF. In nucleotides, the CDR3 is TGCAGTGCTAGAGGGCCCAGGGAGGCTTACATTCAGTACTTC.

The chain links TRBV27 to TRBJ2-4; D might be TRBD2 (6 bases). V lost 10 bases to trimming and J lost 2 bases, with 15 bases between them. Germline V gene sequence: CDR1 MNHEY, CDR2 SMNVEV (reference sequence). The CDR3 consists of 14 residues. CDR3 sequence reads: CANSRLVTKNIQYF. The CDR3 DNA follows: TGTGCCAATTCGAGACTAGTGACCAAAAACATTCAGTACTTC.

This clonotype was detected only once. This chain connects TRBV9 to TRBJ2-5; 11 nucleotides align to TRBD1. The ends lost 4 bases at V and 1 base at J; junction bases unmatched: 6. Germline loops: CDR1 SGDLS, CDR2 YYNGEE. The CDR3 has 16 residues. CDR3 coding DNA: TGTGCCAGCAGCCCTTCGGGACAGGGGGGCCAAGAGACCCAGTACTTC. It encodes CASSPSGQGGQETQYF. Full variable domain (outside the CDR3, taken from reference TRBV9 and TRBJ2-5): DSGVTQTPKHLITATGQRVTLRCSPRSGDLSVYWYQQSLDQGLQFLIQYYNGEERAKGNILERFSAQQFPDLHSELNLSSLELGDSALYFCASSPSGQGGQETQYFGPGTRLLVL.

The V call is TRBV10-3, the J call TRBJ1-1; D is perhaps TRBD1 (6 bases). CDR1 is ENHRY and CDR2 is SYGVKD in the germline V gene. This CDR3 comprises 13 residues. V gave up 4 bases and J gave up 6 bases, with 12 bases separating them. For the CDR3, the DNA is TGTGCCATCAGTGTCGGTGACAGGTCTGAAGCTTTCTTT. Residues: CAISVGDRSEAFF.

V and J are TRBV6-6 and TRBJ2-1; D possibly corresponds to TRBD2 (6 bases). Per germline, CDR1 MNHNY and CDR2 SVGAGI (reference sequence). This CDR3 comprises 16 residues. Trimming took off 3 bases at V and 1 base at J, with 13 bases between the two ends. DNA for the CDR3: TGTGCCAGCAGTTATGGTAGCGGAAAATCCTACAATGAGCAGTTCTTC. This translates into CASSYGSGKSYNEQFF.

This chain uses TRBV28 with TRBJ1-1; D is possibly TRBD1 (6 bases). V lost 8 bases to trimming and J lost 4 bases, with 32 bases between them. CDR3 length: 19 residues. Per the germline V gene, CDR1 is MDHEN and CDR2 is SYDVKM. The CDR3 DNA reads as TGTGCCAGCGGTCCCAATCGCGGGGGGGCGAGCCTCGGGGCCACTGAAGCTTTCTTT. It yields the protein CASGPNRGGASLGATEAFF.

The rearrangement joins TRBV13 to TRBJ2-3, with TRBD2 as a possible D gene (6 bases). This CDR3 spans 13 amino acids. The V end lost 8 bases, the J end lost 1 base, and 10 bases lay between the germline ends. CDR1 and CDR2 from the germline V gene are PRHDT and FYEKMQ (reference sequence). CDR3: CASAGLRTDTQYF. In DNA, the CDR3 is TGTGCCAGCGCGGGACTGCGCACAGATACGCAGTATTTT.